Below, 13 T cell receptor beta chains from the same sample are listed, as sequenced in a study of blood T cell repertoires in COVID-19. TCRdb's table, derived via immunoSEQ multiplex PCR, lists solely in-frame clones and lacks some. The repertoire has approximately 340,000 clones, about nine tenths of them found once; the top ten carry more than 0.85%. Sequenced material: PBMCs or T cells enriched from blood (not recorded which). These receptors originate from a woman aged 40 to 50 who had been exposed to COVID-19.

DNA for the CDR3: TGTGCCAGCAGTTACACCCTAGCGGGCCAGCAGTTCTTC. This gives the protein CASSYTLAGQQFF. The chain links TRBV6-2 or TRBV6-3 to TRBJ2-1; 8 bases agree with TRBD2. The germline gives CDR1 MNHEY, CDR2 SVGEGT. The CDR3 has 13 amino acids. V shed 2 bases and J 11 bases; nucleotides not matched to a gene: 5.

J is TRBJ1-5 and V is TRBV6-2 or TRBV6-3, with 8 bases lining up with TRBD1. The CDR3 length is 16 residues. The germline CDR1 and CDR2 sequences are MNHEY and SVGEGT. Trimming at V came to 0 bases and at J to 6 bases, leaving 7 bases not matched to a gene. CDR3 in amino acids: CASSYSTATGGQPQHF. The CDR3 region has the DNA TGTGCCAGCAGTTACTCGACAGCCACAGGGGGTCAGCCCCAGCATTTT.

This sequence joins TRBV2 and TRBJ1-6; D is ambiguous. This CDR3 spans 12 amino acids. CDR1 is SNHLY and CDR2 is FYNNEI in the germline V gene. Trimming left V 11 bases short and J 4 bases short, with 9 bases between. The CDR3 DNA reads as TGTGCCGGCGGGATGTATAATTCACCCCTCCACTTT. This sequence encodes CAGGMYNSPLHF.

The rearrangement joins TRBV5-6 to TRBJ1-5, with D unresolved. Germline values: CDR1 SGHDT, CDR2 YYEEEE. This CDR3 spans 17 amino acids. V was shortened by 1 base and J by 1 base, with 15 bases between the two germline ends. CDR3: CASSLREGKVSNQPQHF. CDR3 DNA: TGTGCCAGCAGCTTGCGCGAGGGAAAGGTGAGCAATCAGCCCCAGCATTTT.

The sample holds a few counts of this clone. The chain couples TRBV4-3 to TRBJ2-2, with TRBD2 matching over 10 bases. Germline V gene lookup returns CDR1 LGHNA and CDR2 YSLEER. The junction had 0 bases not matched to a gene; V was cut back by 4 bases and J by 1 base. CDR3 length: 15 residues. The CDR3: CASSRTSGNTGELFF. The CDR3 coding sequence is TGCGCCAGCAGCCGGACTAGCGGGAACACCGGGGAGCTGTTTTTT.

This clone was detected a few times. The J gene is TRBJ2-5, the V gene TRBV23-1, with D unresolved. TRBV23-1 has ORF status, its function being uncertain. This CDR3 has 16 amino acids. V was pared by 0 bases and J by 5 bases, with 16 bases between. The DNA for the CDR3 is TGCGCCAGCAGTCAATCGAAACTTGATGTGGTGGAGACCCAGTACTTC. Protein sequence: CASSQSKLDVVETQYF.

The chain is built from TRBV5-1 and TRBJ2-1; 15 bases match TRBD2. The CDR3 loop spans 16 amino acids. The V gene's germline CDR1 is SGHRS and CDR2 YFSETQ. With V trimmed by 0 bases and J by 8 bases, 3 bases remained unmatched. CDR3 sequence reads: CASSLGGLAGGHEQFF. The CDR3 nucleotides read TGCGCCAGCAGCTTGGGCGGACTAGCGGGGGGGCATGAGCAGTTCTTC.

The chain couples TRBV7-2 to TRBJ2-1, with TRBD2 matching over 7 bases. Germline V lookup: CDR1 SGHTA, CDR2 FQGNSA. The CDR3 sequence is 15 residues long. Trimming removed 1 base from V and 9 bases from J; junction bases left unmatched: 9. The CDR3 DNA follows: TGTGCCAGCAGCTTAGTTCGGCTAGGCGGGGGTGAGCAGTTCTTC. It is translated as CASSLVRLGGGEQFF.

This chain uses TRBV19 with TRBJ1-5, with D possibly TRBD1 on 5 matching bases. From germline, CDR1 is LNHDA and CDR2 SQIVND (reference sequence). The CDR3 length is 13 residues. The V end lost 7 bases, the J end lost 5 bases, and 12 bases lay between the germline ends. The CDR3 DNA reads TGTGCCAGTACCGACAGTTCCGATCAGCCCCAGCATTTT. Its protein product is CASTDSSDQPQHF.

This rearrangement joins TRBV14 to TRBJ2-7; 12 nucleotides line up with TRBD2. The J segment lost 5 bases and the V segment lost 1 base, leaving 3 bases of the junction unmatched. CDR1 is SGHDN and CDR2 is FVKESK in the germline V gene. The CDR3 is 15 amino acids. The CDR3 loop reads CASSQGLAGVDEQYF. The CDR3 DNA follows: TGTGCCAGCAGCCAAGGACTAGCGGGAGTAGACGAGCAGTACTTC.

The chain links TRBV11-1 to TRBJ1-1; 7 bases align to TRBD1. Trimming removed 3 bases from V and 9 bases from J; junction bases left unmatched: 16. The V gene's germline CDR1 is SGHAT and CDR2 FQDESV (reference sequence). CDR3 length: 16 amino acids. CDR3: CASSLGPDRAEEKAFF. In DNA form, the CDR3 reads TGTGCCAGCAGCTTGGGCCCCGACAGGGCAGAAGAGAAAGCTTTCTTT.

The J gene is TRBJ2-3, the V gene TRBV24-1; TRBD2 matches at 7 bases. The CDR3 contains 16 residues. Germline loops: CDR1 KGHDR, CDR2 SFDVKD. With V trimmed by 4 bases and J by 2 bases, 8 bases remained unmatched. CDR3 in DNA: TGTGCCACCAGTGACCGCCAGCGGGACTACACAGATACGCAGTATTTT. Translating it yields CATSDRQRDYTDTQYF.

The chain links TRBV29-1 to TRBJ2-3; 10 bases agree with TRBD2. The CDR3 consists of 17 residues. The germline V gene encodes CDR1 SQVTM and CDR2 ANQGSEA. The V segment lost 6 bases and the J segment 3 bases; nucleotides outside the gene matches: 15. CDR3 nucleotides: TGCAGCGTCGCCGGCCTAAGCGGGGGGGCAGAGACAGATACGCAGTATTTT. Translating it yields CSVAGLSGGAETDTQYF.